This TCR beta chain is drawn from a study of T cell responses to AZD1222 COVID-19 vaccine. Study-wide points: Donor demographics were predominantly white British with a female majority; clonal diversity may be underestimated. Unmutated regions of variants are reportedly targeted by nearly half of spike-specific TCRs.

Note on this clone: What it recognizes is unknown.

The protocol was immunoSEQ multiplex PCR, while the TCRdb copy is restricted to in-frame clones and leaves out a portion. Among about 79,000 clones listed, around 81% were seen once. The CDR3 consists of 14 residues. V shed 1 base and J shed 5 bases, with 11 bases lying between them. Germline V lookup: CDR1 SGHRS, CDR2 YFSETQ. This material consisted of peripheral blood, taken on day 0 of AZD1222 vaccination. This sequence was found in an adult in good health. V gene TRBV5-1 combines with J gene TRBJ2-3; a possible D gene is TRBD1 (6 bases). CDR3 region: CASSLLGARDTQYF. Here the CDR3 DNA reads TGCGCCAGCAGCTTGCTGGGGGCGAGAGATACGCAGTATTTT.